This T cell receptor beta chain was obtained from a study of graft-versus-host responses after intestinal transplantation. At the level of the study: Every recipient had anti-thymocyte globulin induction and around three years of tacrolimus plus steroids. Notes on the study in general: Allograft graft-versus-host to host-versus-graft clonal ratios ran high in patients with graft-donor T cell macrochimerism. GvH clones turned up in recipient marrow; some had shown up first in ileum or blood.

Data came from immunoSEQ multiplex PCR; TCRdb stores just in-frame clones and leaves some out. There are approximately 70,000 clones in the sample; about 87% occur only once, and 0.39% lies in the top ten. V shed 10 bases, J shed 5 bases, and the junction held 2 bases outside the gene matches. Germline lookup yields CDR1 ENHRY and CDR2 SYGVKD. This CDR3 is built from 12 residues. About this clone: The target antigen is unknown.

The chain carries TRBV10-3 and TRBJ1-6; 7 positions match TRBD1. The receptor's source is a human donor who was the organ donor for an intestinal transplant. Sequencing used unstimulated CD4+ T cells sorted from spleen or lymph node cells, obtained before transplant. The CDR3 loop is CATTGDNSPLHF. In DNA form, the CDR3 reads TGTGCCACAACAGGGGATAATTCACCCCTCCACTTT.